This entry lists 12 T cell receptor beta chains sequenced from one sample in a study of blood T cell repertoires in COVID-19. Assay used: immunoSEQ multiplex PCR; TCRdb lists only in-frame clones, some missing. The repertoire holds fewer than 130,000 clones, with around 80% as singletons. Input material: peripheral blood. These receptors came from an elderly woman with acute or convalescent COVID-19.

The chain couples TRBV5-4 to TRBJ2-5, with no clear D. Trimming pared 1 base from V and 5 bases from J, leaving 6 bases between. In germline, CDR1 is SGHNT, CDR2 YYREEE (reference sequence). This CDR3 is built from 12 residues. The CDR3 DNA is TGTGCCAGCAGCTTGCCTCTGGAGACCCAGTACTTC. It is translated as CASSLPLETQYF.

The rearrangement links TRBV6-5 to TRBJ2-6; 8 bases match TRBD2. This CDR3 contains 15 residues. CDR1 is MNHEY and CDR2 is SVGAGI in the germline V gene. V was clipped by 6 bases and J by 1 base; unmatched bases: 2. The DNA for the CDR3 is TGTGCCAGCAGCCCGGGGGGGTCTGGGGCCAACGTCCTGACTTTC. It encodes CASSPGGSGANVLTF.

This clone showed up just a few times. The rearrangement joins TRBV10-3 to TRBJ1-4; 11 bases are shared with TRBD1. V gave up 9 bases and J gave up 4 bases; unmatched junction bases: 7. From germline, CDR1 is ENHRY and CDR2 SYGVKD. The CDR3 runs 15 residues. The CDR3 is CAIGQGAQGNEKLFF. In DNA form, the CDR3 reads TGTGCCATTGGACAGGGGGCGCAGGGTAATGAAAAACTGTTTTTT.

This chain connects TRBV10-2 to TRBJ2-3; 11 nucleotides line up with TRBD2. V shed 6 bases and J 3 bases; nucleotides not matched to a gene: 14. CDR3 length: 18 amino acids. Germline V gene sequence: CDR1 WSHSY, CDR2 SAAADI. The CDR3 DNA is TGCGCCAGCAGCTACCCCCTCCATACTAGCGGGGGAACAGATACGCAGTATTTT. It specifies CASSYPLHTSGGTDTQYF.

The chain recombines TRBV9 with TRBJ1-3; weak D call: TRBD1 (5 bases). This CDR3 comprises 15 residues. The V end was cut by 2 bases, the J end by 3 bases, with 12 bases between. Germline-derived CDR1 and CDR2 are SGDLS and YYNGEE. The DNA of the CDR3 is TGTGCCAGCAGCGTCGCGGGGGACTATGGAAACACCATATATTTT. Protein sequence: CASSVAGDYGNTIYF.

This chain connects TRBV7-6 to TRBJ2-2, with a weak D call TRBD1 (5 bases). The CDR3 contains 14 residues. CDR1 is SGHVS and CDR2 is FNYEAQ in the germline V gene. The V end lost 1 base, the J end lost 5 bases, and 8 bases lay between the germline ends. CDR3 nucleotides: TGTGCCAGCAGCTTAGGAAGGGGTACCGGGGAGCTGTTTTTT. Translated: CASSLGRGTGELFF.

V and J are TRBV25-1 and TRBJ2-3, with D unresolved. Germline V gives CDR1 MGHDK, CDR2 SYGVNS. The length of the CDR3 is 12 residues. The V end was cut by 4 bases, the J end by 4 bases, with 6 bases between. The CDR3 reads CASSGAPDTQYF. CDR3 DNA sequence: TGTGCCAGCAGTGGGGCCCCAGATACGCAGTATTTT.

The chain couples TRBV13 to TRBJ2-5; TRBD2 might be the D (6 bases). V lost 1 base to trimming and J lost 4 bases, with 7 bases between them. Looked up from germline, CDR1 is PRHDT and CDR2 is FYEKMQ (reference sequence). The CDR3 is made up of 13 amino acids. CDR3: CASSLVGGETQYF. CDR3 sequence (DNA): TGTGCCAGCAGCTTAGTGGGAGGAGAGACCCAGTACTTC.

V usage is TRBV5-1 and J usage is TRBJ1-4, with 8 nucleotides matching TRBD1. Germline lookup yields CDR1 SGHRS and CDR2 YFSETQ. V lost 0 bases, J lost 10 bases, and 5 bases stayed unmatched. The CDR3 spans 14 residues. In DNA, the CDR3 is TGCGCCAGCAGCTTGGGGACAGGGAAGGGAAAACTGTTTTTT. This gives the protein CASSLGTGKGKLFF.

The chain combines TRBV30 with TRBJ2-3; 7 positions agree with TRBD2. Trimming took 7 bases from V and 1 from J; bases not matched to a gene: 11. Germline CDR1 and CDR2: GTSNPN and SVGIG (reference sequence). CDR3 length: 15 amino acids. This CDR3 is CASLKRGSRTDTQYF. CDR3 in DNA: TGTGCCTCCCTTAAGCGGGGAAGTCGCACAGATACGCAGTATTTT.

The genes are TRBV10-1 and TRBJ1-2, with D uncertain. Trimming shortened V by 3 bases and J by 13 bases, and 12 bases separated the two germline ends. CDR1 and CDR2 (germline): WNHNN, SYGVQD (reference sequence). The CDR3 has 11 residues. CDR3 sequence reads: CASSDGLKLTF. CDR3 in DNA: TGCGCCAGCAGTGATGGACTTAAGCTCACCTTC.

The J gene is TRBJ1-5, the V gene TRBV25-1; 8 positions agree with TRBD1. With V trimmed by 6 bases and J by 4 bases, 5 bases remained unmatched. The CDR3 runs 14 residues. Germline V lookup: CDR1 MGHDK, CDR2 SYGVNS. The CDR3 DNA is TGTGCCAGCAGAGGACAGGGAGGGAATCAGCCCCAGCATTTT. It translates to CASRGQGGNQPQHF. Based on the CDR3 plus reference TRBV25-1 and TRBJ1-5, the full variable domain is EADIYQTPRYLVIGTGKKITLECSQTMGHDKMYWYQQDPGMELHLIHYSYGVNSTEKGDLSSESTVSRIRTEHFPLTLESARPSHTSQYLCASRGQGGNQPQHFGDGTRLSIL.